Shown below are 21 T cell receptor beta chains from a single sample sequenced in a study of OX40 agonist ivuxolimab in advanced cancers. Sequenced by immunoSEQ multiplex PCR; TCRdb stores in-frame clones only, minus some. The sample records 60,000 to 65,000 clones, roughly 81% being singletons. The material sequenced was CD4+ or CD8+ T cells sorted from blood, taken in a trial of the OX40 agonist ivuxolimab. Receptors originate from an adult with an advanced solid tumor such as melanoma, head and neck, liver or kidney cancer.

This clone was seen a single time. CDR3 bases: TGTGCCTCGAAGAGGGGCCCCCGGGGAGCGGGAGCAGAAGATACGCAGTATTTT. Residues: CASKRGPRGAGAEDTQYF. The chain is built from TRBV19 and TRBJ2-3; 8 nucleotides agree with TRBD2. The V and J ends lost 11 bases and 5 bases, in that order; junction bases with no gene match: 24. The CDR3 has 18 amino acids. Germline loops: CDR1 LNHDA, CDR2 SQIVND (reference sequence).

CDR3 loop: CASSLSRVNTNEKLFF. CDR3 DNA: TGTGCCAGCAGCTTAAGCAGGGTTAACACTAATGAAAAACTGTTTTTT. V gene TRBV7-9 combines with J gene TRBJ1-4; weak D call: TRBD1 (5 bases). Germline CDR1 and CDR2: SEHNR and FQNEAQ (reference sequence). Deletions cut 2 bases from V and 2 bases from J, with 12 bases between. The CDR3 covers 16 residues.

The chain has TRBV2 and TRBJ2-7; TRBD1 matches 9 bases. Unmatched junction bases numbered 2, after V lost 5 bases and J lost 0 bases. CDR1 is SNHLY and CDR2 is FYNNEI in the germline V gene. The CDR3 is made up of 14 amino acids. The CDR3 nucleotides read TGTGCCAGCAGTACGACAGGGGGCTCCTACGAGCAGTACTTC. Translating it yields CASSTTGGSYEQYF.

This chain joins TRBV19 and TRBJ1-2, with D possibly matching TRBD1 (6 bases). The V end was cut by 7 bases, the J end by 8 bases, with 17 bases between. Germline V gene data show CDR1 as LNHDA and CDR2 as SQIVND (reference sequence). The CDR3 covers 13 residues. For the CDR3, the DNA is TGTGCCAGTAAGGAGGGGGATCTTTTCGGCTACACCTTC. Translating it yields CASKEGDLFGYTF.

With regard to this clone: The same CDR3 is also encoded by other DNA sequences in this sample. V and J are TRBV7-2 and TRBJ1-5; 9 bases are a match to TRBD1. The CDR3 contains 15 residues. Germline trimming cut 3 bases from V and 1 base from J; bases unmatched to any gene: 1. The V gene's germline CDR1 is SGHTA and CDR2 FQGNSA. CDR3 in amino acids: CASSFTGGSNQPQHF. The DNA for the CDR3 is TGTGCCAGCAGCTTTACAGGGGGCAGCAATCAGCCCCAGCATTTT.

There are a few counts of this clone. The rearrangement uses TRBV7-9 and TRBJ1-1; D gene ambiguous. Looked up from germline, CDR1 is SEHNR and CDR2 is FQNEAQ (reference sequence). The CDR3 spans 15 residues. Trimming cost V 5 bases and J 7 bases, with 20 bases left between them. Written as DNA, the CDR3 is TGTGCCAGCAGCAAACCCTCCTTGACGGACCTTGAAGCTTTCTTT. Translation: CASSKPSLTDLEAFF.

This clone was seen more than once but under ten times. The V call is TRBV29-1, the J call TRBJ2-5, with a tentative D call TRBD2 (6 bases). V dropped 0 bases and J dropped 5 bases, with 19 bases sitting between them. Per germline, CDR1 SQVTM and CDR2 ANQGSEA. CDR3 length equals 16 residues. CDR3 sequence: CSVEDWSPGLQETQYF. In nucleotides, the CDR3 is TGCAGCGTTGAAGATTGGTCCCCGGGACTTCAGGAGACCCAGTACTTC.

The genes are TRBV19 and TRBJ1-1; tentatively, D is TRBD1 (6 bases). Trimming left V 7 bases short and J 5 bases short, with 20 bases between. Germline assignment: CDR1 LNHDA and CDR2 SQIVND (reference sequence). The CDR3 runs to 15 residues. CDR3 sequence: CASTLGGPGRTEAFF. In DNA, the CDR3 is TGTGCCAGTACTCTCGGGGGCCCGGGGCGAACTGAAGCTTTCTTT.

The rearrangement joins TRBV9 to TRBJ1-2; 12 nucleotides align to TRBD1. Germline-derived CDR1 and CDR2 are SGDLS and YYNGEE. The length of the CDR3 is 16 residues. Losses at the gene ends were 3 bases for V and 8 bases for J; bases not matched to a gene: 11. CDR3 sequence (DNA): TGTGCCAGCAGCGCCCAGCCGGGACAGGGGGCTAGGGGCTACACCTTC. It specifies CASSAQPGQGARGYTF.

This clone occurred once. The rearrangement joins TRBV19 to TRBJ2-1; D is undetermined. CDR1 and CDR2 from the germline V gene are LNHDA and SQIVND (reference sequence). Trimming cost V 5 bases and J 5 bases, with 13 bases left between them. The CDR3 is made up of 14 amino acids. The CDR3 reads CASSPLGPNNEQFF. The CDR3 DNA reads TGTGCCAGTAGTCCGCTCGGACCGAACAATGAGCAGTTCTTC.

This clone was detected only once. The rearrangement links TRBV6-1 to TRBJ1-2; a weak D match, TRBD1 (5 bases). Germline V gene data show CDR1 as MNHNS and CDR2 as SASEGT. The CDR3 has 14 amino acids. Trimming removed 11 bases from V and 7 bases from J, with 23 bases in between. The CDR3 bases are TGTGCCGGACAACGGACGGGAAGATTCTTTGGCTACACCTTC. It codes for CAGQRTGRFFGYTF.

This rearrangement joins TRBV19 to TRBJ1-2; D is perhaps TRBD1 (5 bases). In germline, CDR1 is LNHDA, CDR2 SQIVND (reference sequence). The V end was cut by 9 bases, the J end by 8 bases, with 19 bases between. CDR3 length equals 13 residues. The CDR3 sequence is CASRLGREGGYTF. The CDR3 DNA sequence: TGTGCCAGCCGCCTCGGCAGGGAGGGCGGCTACACCTTC.

The chain employs TRBV20-1 and TRBJ2-3; 8 positions agree with TRBD2. V dropped 1 base and J dropped 10; count of bases not matched to a gene: 1. CDR1 and CDR2 (germline): DFQATT, SNEGSKA (reference sequence). CDR3 length: 11 residues. CDR3 in DNA: TGCAGTGCTAGAGGGGGACTAGCGCAGTATTTT. Amino acid sequence: CSARGGLAQYF.

This sequence joins TRBV2 and TRBJ1-3, with no clear D. V lost 6 bases to trimming and J lost 0 bases, with 12 bases between them. This CDR3 region has 15 residues. CDR1 is SNHLY and CDR2 is FYNNEI in the germline V gene. DNA for the CDR3: TGTGCCAGCAGCCTCCGGCCTTCCTCTGGAAACACCATATATTTT. Amino acid sequence: CASSLRPSSGNTIYF.

V gene TRBV30 combines with J gene TRBJ2-4, with 7 bases fitting TRBD1. The CDR3 contains 13 residues. Per germline, CDR1 GTSNPN and CDR2 SVGIG (reference sequence). The V segment lost 2 bases and the J segment 8 bases; nucleotides outside the gene matches: 6. The CDR3 DNA sequence: TGTGCCTGGAGTTCCGGGACAGTAGACATTCAGTACTTC. Translation gives CAWSSGTVDIQYF.

The V and J genes are TRBV7-9 and TRBJ2-1; TRBD2 agrees at 11 bases. The V and J ends lost 6 bases and 9 bases, in that order; junction bases with no gene match: 7. The CDR3 consists of 14 residues. Germline assignment: CDR1 SEHNR and CDR2 FQNEAQ (reference sequence). CDR3 protein: CASRFSGRVSEQFF. The CDR3 DNA follows: TGTGCCAGCAGGTTTAGCGGGAGGGTGAGTGAGCAGTTCTTC.

The DNA of the CDR3 is TGTGCCAGCAGCTCCTACAGGGCCGATTATGGCTACACCTTC. It is translated as CASSSYRADYGYTF. This chain uses TRBV7-2 with TRBJ1-2; D perhaps matches TRBD1 (6 bases). This CDR3 has 14 amino acids. Trimming took 4 bases from V and 5 from J, leaving 14 bases between them. Germline V gene data show CDR1 as SGHTA and CDR2 as FQGNSA.

The chain has TRBV15 and TRBJ1-6; D is undetermined. Germline CDR1 LNHNV, CDR2 YYDKDF (reference sequence). The germline V and J ends were trimmed by 0 bases and 7 bases, with 10 bases remaining between them. The CDR3 consists of 15 residues. The CDR3 here is CATSRDLKENSPLHF. CDR3 sequence (DNA): TGTGCCACCAGCAGAGATCTAAAGGAGAATTCACCCCTCCACTTT.

The rearrangement uses TRBV2 and TRBJ1-1; possibly TRBD1 for D (6 bases). Trimming pared 6 bases from V and 1 base from J, leaving 18 bases between. This CDR3 has 16 residues. CDR1 is SNHLY and CDR2 is FYNNEI in the germline V gene. CDR3 in DNA: TGTGCCAGCAGGAGGGGGGGAAGGGGGAGGAACACTGAAGCTTTCTTT. The encoded protein is CASRRGGRGRNTEAFF.

This chain connects TRBV7-3 to TRBJ2-1; 9 bases match TRBD2. The length of the CDR3 is 16 residues. The V segment lost 2 bases and the J segment 6 bases; nucleotides outside the gene matches: 8. CDR1 and CDR2 (germline): SGHTA, FQGTGA. This chain's CDR3 is CASSLERRGGLNEQFF. The CDR3 DNA follows: TGTGCCAGCAGCTTAGAACGGCGGGGGGGCCTCAATGAGCAGTTCTTC. The full variable domain, completed using reference TRBV7-3 and TRBJ2-1, is GAGVSQTPSNKVTEKGKYVELRCDPISGHTALYWYRQSLGQGPEFLIYFQGTGAADDSGLPNDRFFAVRPEGSVSTLKIQRTERGDSAVYLCASSLERRGGLNEQFFGPGTRLTVL.

Only one count was recorded for this clone. The CDR3, as DNA: TGTGCCAGCAGTTCGACCGGGGAGGCCAACTATGGCTACACCTTC. This encodes CASSSTGEANYGYTF. V is TRBV28 and J is TRBJ1-2; D unresolved. CDR1 and CDR2 from the germline V gene are MDHEN and SYDVKM. The CDR3 totals 15 residues. V was trimmed by 4 bases and J by 2 bases, leaving 14 bases between them.